This T cell receptor beta chain was captured by sequencing in a study of T cells in Graves' hyperthyroidism and ophthalmopathy (dated by TCRdb to about 2019). Notes on the research overall: Peripheral blood was collected at initial diagnosis, before any treatment. A discovery cohort of about a hundred patients, roughly 45 with Graves' ophthalmopathy and 55 to 65 with stable Graves' hyperthyroidism, was used to find distinguishing TCR V-J signatures. An independent validation cohort of under 20 hyperthyroidism patients and approximately 15 patients who later progressed to ophthalmopathy tested prospective prediction of ophthalmopathy. The approximately 95 discovery patients were divided at random into training and test sets in a 7:3 ratio. In addition, the study compared T-cell repertoires in thyroid tissue and in blood from five to seven Graves' hyperthyroidism patients. After blood sampling, hyperthyroidism patients were treated with methimazole at a starting dose of 30 mg daily, and ophthalmopathy patients were treated with high-dose intravenous methylprednisolone. According to the paper, TCR Vbeta CDR3 sequencing was carried out on 135 peripheral blood samples, which came from under 50 ophthalmopathy, fewer than 80 hyperthyroidism and about 17 progressor patients. Overall study outcomes, separate from this receptor: In validation, progression to ophthalmopathy was predicted by the model with roughly 69% sensitivity and roughly 72% specificity, a median of 6.5 months before onset. Most expanded thyroid clonotypes (frequency above 0.001) were also detected in blood, a finding suggesting that blood repertoires may reflect thyroid immune responses. No statistical method was used to fix the sample size in advance, and group allocation was not hidden from the investigators. A model built on a 13 V-J signature distinguished ophthalmopathy from stable hyperthyroidism, reaching 87.88% sensitivity and 81.08% specificity in cross-validation and 80%/75% in testing.

This clonotype was found many times. It lacks a known antigen. No quality values exist for individual bases; no much larger clone is one base distant. In the ophthalmopathy patients, disease was moderately to severely active, with a Clinical Activity Score of 3 or more, a NOSPECS grade of 4 or more, and a duration of less than 3 months. The study excluded patients with uncontrolled infections, other autoimmune diseases, pregnancy or lactation. Diagnoses relied on clinical symptoms, serum thyroxine and TRAb, thyroid ultrasound and orbital computed tomography. Ficoll-Paque density gradient centrifugation was used to isolate PBMCs from 9.5 to 10 ml of fresh peripheral blood. Trizol reagent was used to extract total RNA, and RNA quality was then checked on an Agilent 2100 Bioanalyzer. The TCR beta CDR3 regions were amplified from the RNA transcripts. For the first round of RT-PCR on the TCR CDR3, the HTBI primer set was used together with the Qiagen OneStep RT-PCR kit. A second multiplex PCR round built the libraries, followed by size selection and purification. The libraries were sequenced on an Illumina HiSeq2000 using paired-end 100 bp reads. Regarding the original processing steps: SOAPnuke was used to process the raw data, throwing out any read that contained adapters or uncalled bases, had a mean Phred below 15, or lacked an exact constant-primer or identifier match. High-quality paired reads were merged with COPE v1.2.5, and unique nucleotide sequences were defined as clonotypes. MiTCR v1.1 was used to align clonotypes to the IMGT TRBV, TRBD and TRBJ reference segments. Only V-J combinations with frequency above 0.0001, covering 99% to 99.2% of repertoires, were analysed. The TCS score was defined as F50 (clonal expansion) divided by E x V (chaos), with BLOSUM62-based TCRdist calculated between CDR3 peptides within each V-J. Welch's t-statistics and random forest reduced around 510 V-J features to 13, which were used in a naive Bayes classifier (R e1071). TCRdb redid the processing of the public reads, applying fastp at Q25 and MiXCR, and retained in-frame beta chains. Records with the same CDR3 protein are collapsed into one entry carrying the most frequent genes and DNA. TCRdb's processing, not the authors', yielded these V and J calls. A total of around 620,000 distinct CDR3 sequences appear in this sample, 14% of them only once. More than 6% of the sample lies in the top ten.

The sequenced material came from blood. The sequence was collected from a woman between 18 and 29 years old with Graves' ophthalmopathy.

The nucleotides read TGCAGTGCTAGAGATCACGCAGGGGGCTATGGCTACACCTTC. Translated, it gives CSARDHAGGYGYTF. The rearranged segments are TRBV20-1 and TRBJ1-2; TRBD1 matches 7 bases in the middle. The CDR3 has 14 amino acids, counting the end cysteine and phenylalanine. Solely the CDR3 DNA is kept, with 42 bases framed from the first base. Trimmed from V: 0 bases; trimmed from J: 4 bases; junction bases lacking a gene match: 5. CDR1 DFQATT and CDR2 SNEGSKA were looked up in the germline V gene (reference sequence).